This entry features one T cell receptor (beta chain) sequence. Its cognate antigen has yet to be identified. Base quality data are lacking; no much larger clone is found one base away. Genomic DNA underwent TCRB CDR3 sequencing using the immunoSEQ assay. Processing in the source paper ran as follows. Patient CD8+ clones larger than 1% were compared against published virus-specific TCRB sequences, and only a few matched. Nothing other than productive TCRB rearrangements was included in the analyses. Clonality was calculated as a Shannon entropy-based productive clonality index, and a clone was defined by a unique TCRB CDR3 sequence. To calculate repertoire overlap between two samples, the template counts of each clone were considered relative to each sample's total templates. V-gene usage measured by flow cytometry correlated with TCRB sequencing V-gene usage, with a Spearman r of 0.5 to 0.65. TCRdb mirrors the immuneACCESS table, restricted to in-frame sequences. Some clones are absent from its copies; in checked studies, under half trace to an unresolved V gene, and the reason for the others is unknown. V, J and clone size are taken as reported in that table, and D and trimming were inferred from the DNA itself. Within this sample are around 6,000 clones, with roughly 80% of them counted one time only. The top ten clonotypes cover approximately 30% of the sample.

This entry belongs to a study of somatic mutations in cytotoxic T cells in rheumatoid arthritis (dated by TCRdb to about 2017). Study-level background: Patient peripheral blood (approximately 30 ml EDTA) was drawn right after diagnosis and before any treatment started. Follow-up samples were taken post-diagnosis during immunosuppressive therapy with agents such as methotrexate, hydroxychloroquine and sulfasalazine. Some T-cell populations stained with V beta antibodies were sorted by flow on a FACSAria II or Sony SH800 to nearly 100% purity, with sorted V beta1+ cells additionally subjected to TCRB sequencing. Whether expanded CD8+ T-cell clones in untreated, newly diagnosed rheumatoid arthritis carry somatic mutations was the study question, and clonality was characterized with TCRB deep sequencing. A total of some 68 rheumatoid arthritis patients and about 20 healthy controls underwent TCRB deep sequencing. The median ages of the patient and control groups were essentially identical. Overall results and qualifications from the work: Healthy controls showed no age-related increase in CD8+ clonality, whereas patients did (Spearman r ~ 0.49). The largest CD8+ clone made up more than 20% of CD8+ cells in about an eighth of the 65 patients, and blood and synovial fluid shared several identical CD8+ TCRB sequences. The slight underrepresentation of TRBV07 in patients was not corrected for multiple comparisons. There was no significant difference in CD8+ T-cell clonality between rheumatoid arthritis patients and age-matched healthy controls. Viral specificity could not be ruled out by absence from virus-specific databases, and the antigen targets of the expanded CD8+ clones remained unknown.

V was cut back by 3 bases and J by 7 bases, leaving a gap of 10 bases between them. CDR1 and CDR2, looked up from the germline V gene, are SNHLY and FYNNEI. The CDR3 contains 12 residues, cysteine and phenylalanine counted. Only the CDR3 portion is preserved as DNA: 36 bases, with reading frame beginning at the first base. Positive magnetic bead selection on an AutoMACS was used to isolate CD4+ and CD8+ cells, with flow cytometry used to check purity. After a first flow cytometry screen using a TCR V beta antibody panel, clonal expansions were characterized through TCRB deep sequencing of sorted CD8+ fractions. Peripheral blood mononuclear cells were isolated by Ficoll-Paque PLUS density gradient separation. DNA was extracted from CD4-enriched, CD8-enriched or PBMC samples with Nucleospin Tissue or Tissue XS kits and quantified with a Qubit 2.0 fluorometer.

Sequencing used CD8+ T cells sorted from blood, obtained at a follow-up visit. The sequence was obtained from a woman aged 70-85 years with rheumatoid arthritis. The chain is assembled from TRBV2 and TRBJ2-7, with no confidently assigned D gene. CDR3 loop: CASSDKLEEQYF. The bases read TGTGCCAGCAGTGATAAGTTGGAGGAGCAGTACTTC.